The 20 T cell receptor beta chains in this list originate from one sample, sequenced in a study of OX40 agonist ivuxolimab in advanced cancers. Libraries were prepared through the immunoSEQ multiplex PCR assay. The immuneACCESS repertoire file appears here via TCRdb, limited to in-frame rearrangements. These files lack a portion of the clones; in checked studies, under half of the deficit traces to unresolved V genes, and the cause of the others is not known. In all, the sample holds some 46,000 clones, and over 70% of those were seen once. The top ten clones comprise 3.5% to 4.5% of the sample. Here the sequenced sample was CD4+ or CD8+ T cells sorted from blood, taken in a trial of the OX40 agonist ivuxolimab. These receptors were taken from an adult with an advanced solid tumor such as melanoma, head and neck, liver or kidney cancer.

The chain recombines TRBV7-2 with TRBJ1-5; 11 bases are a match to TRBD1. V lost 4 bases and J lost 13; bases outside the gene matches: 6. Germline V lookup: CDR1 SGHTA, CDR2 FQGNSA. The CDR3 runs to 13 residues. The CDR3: CASSSGQGAVQHF. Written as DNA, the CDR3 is TGTGCCAGCAGCTCCGGACAGGGGGCTGTGCAGCATTTT.

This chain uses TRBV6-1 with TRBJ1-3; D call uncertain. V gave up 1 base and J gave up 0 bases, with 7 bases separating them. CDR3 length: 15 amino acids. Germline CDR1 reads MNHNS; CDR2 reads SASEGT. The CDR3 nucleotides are TGTGCCAGCAGTGAAGGTTTTTACTCTGGAAACACCATATATTTT. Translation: CASSEGFYSGNTIYF.

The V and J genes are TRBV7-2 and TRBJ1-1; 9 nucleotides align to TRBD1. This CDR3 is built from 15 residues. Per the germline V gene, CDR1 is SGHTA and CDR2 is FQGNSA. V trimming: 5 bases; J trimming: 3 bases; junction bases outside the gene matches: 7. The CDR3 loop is CASSPLQGADTEAFF. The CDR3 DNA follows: TGTGCCAGCAGCCCGCTACAGGGGGCTGACACTGAAGCTTTCTTT.

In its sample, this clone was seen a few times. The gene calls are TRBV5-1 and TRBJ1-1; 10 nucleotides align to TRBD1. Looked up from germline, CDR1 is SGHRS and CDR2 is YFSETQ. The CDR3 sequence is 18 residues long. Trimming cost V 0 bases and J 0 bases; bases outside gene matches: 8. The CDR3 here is CASSLAPGTGALNTEAFF. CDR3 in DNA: TGCGCCAGCAGCTTGGCCCCTGGGACAGGGGCCCTGAACACTGAAGCTTTCTTT.

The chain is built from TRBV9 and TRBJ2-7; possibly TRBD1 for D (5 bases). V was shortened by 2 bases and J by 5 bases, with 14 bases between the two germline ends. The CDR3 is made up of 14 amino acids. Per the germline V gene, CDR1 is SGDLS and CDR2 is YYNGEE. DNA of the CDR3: TGTGCCAGCAGCGTTGCACAGGTCGCCCACGAGCAGTACTTC. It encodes CASSVAQVAHEQYF.

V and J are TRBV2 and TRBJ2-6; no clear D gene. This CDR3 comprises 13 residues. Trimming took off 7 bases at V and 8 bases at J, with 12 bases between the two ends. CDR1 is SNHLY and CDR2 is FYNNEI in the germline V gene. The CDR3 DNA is TGTGCCAGCACCATCGAGGCTACCAACGTCCTGACTTTC. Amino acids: CASTIEATNVLTF.

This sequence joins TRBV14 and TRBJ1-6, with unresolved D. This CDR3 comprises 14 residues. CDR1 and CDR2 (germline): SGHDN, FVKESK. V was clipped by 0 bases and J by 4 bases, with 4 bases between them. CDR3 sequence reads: CASSQEVYNSPLHF. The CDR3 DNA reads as TGTGCCAGCAGCCAAGAGGTTTATAATTCACCCCTCCACTTT.

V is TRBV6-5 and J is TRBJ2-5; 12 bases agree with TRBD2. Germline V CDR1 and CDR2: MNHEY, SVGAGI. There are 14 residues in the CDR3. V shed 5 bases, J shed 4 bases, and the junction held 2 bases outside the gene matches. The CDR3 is CASSPTSGGETQYF. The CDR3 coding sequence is TGTGCCAGCAGTCCGACTAGCGGGGGAGAGACCCAGTACTTC.

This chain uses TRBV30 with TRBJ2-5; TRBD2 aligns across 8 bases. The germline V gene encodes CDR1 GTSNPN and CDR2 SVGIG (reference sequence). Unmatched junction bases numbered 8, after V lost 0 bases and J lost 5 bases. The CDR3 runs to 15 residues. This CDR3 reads CAWSVRSGSRETQYF. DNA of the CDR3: TGTGCCTGGAGTGTTAGAAGCGGGAGTCGGGAGACCCAGTACTTC.

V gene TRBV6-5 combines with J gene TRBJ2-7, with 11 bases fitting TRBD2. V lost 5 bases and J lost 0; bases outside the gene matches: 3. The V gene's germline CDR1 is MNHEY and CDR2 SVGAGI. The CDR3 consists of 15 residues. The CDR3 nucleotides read TGTGCCAGCAGTGTTCTAGCGGGGGGCTCCTACGAGCAGTACTTC. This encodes CASSVLAGGSYEQYF.

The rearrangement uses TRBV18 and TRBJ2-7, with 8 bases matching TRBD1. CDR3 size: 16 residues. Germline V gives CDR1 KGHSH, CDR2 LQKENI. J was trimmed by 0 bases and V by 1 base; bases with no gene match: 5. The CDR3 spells CASSPLWQGASYEQYF. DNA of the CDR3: TGTGCCAGCTCACCACTTTGGCAGGGGGCCTCCTACGAGCAGTACTTC.

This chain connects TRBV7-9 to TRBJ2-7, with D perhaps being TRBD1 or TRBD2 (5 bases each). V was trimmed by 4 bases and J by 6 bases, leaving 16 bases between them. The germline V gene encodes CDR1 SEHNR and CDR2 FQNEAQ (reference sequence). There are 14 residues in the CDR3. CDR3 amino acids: CASSSRAGSGEQYF. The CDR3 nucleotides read TGTGCCAGCAGCTCCCGGGCAGGGAGCGGCGAGCAGTACTTC.

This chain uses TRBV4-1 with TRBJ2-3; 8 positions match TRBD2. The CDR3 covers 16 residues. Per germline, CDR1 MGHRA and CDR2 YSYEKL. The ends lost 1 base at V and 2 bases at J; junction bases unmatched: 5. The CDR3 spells CASSQVGRATTDTQYF. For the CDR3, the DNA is TGCGCCAGCAGCCAAGTCGGGAGGGCAACCACAGATACGCAGTATTTT.

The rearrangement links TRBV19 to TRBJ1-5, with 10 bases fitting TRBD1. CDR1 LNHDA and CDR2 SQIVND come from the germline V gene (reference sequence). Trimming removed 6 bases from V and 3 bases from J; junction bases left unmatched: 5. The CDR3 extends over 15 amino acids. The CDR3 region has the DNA TGTGCCAGTAGGGAGGGGACAGGGGTCAATCAGCCCCAGCATTTT. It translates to CASREGTGVNQPQHF. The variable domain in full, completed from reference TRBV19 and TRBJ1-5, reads DGGITQSPKYLFRKEGQNVTLSCEQNLNHDAMYWYRQDPGQGLRLIYYSQIVNDFQKGDIAEGYSVSREKKESFPLTVTSAQKNPTAFYLCASREGTGVNQPQHFGDGTRLSIL.

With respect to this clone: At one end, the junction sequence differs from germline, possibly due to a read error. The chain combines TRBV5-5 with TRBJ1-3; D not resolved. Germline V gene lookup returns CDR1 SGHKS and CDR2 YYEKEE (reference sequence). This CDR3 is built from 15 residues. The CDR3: CASRLGVSSGNTIYF. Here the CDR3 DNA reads TGTGCCAGCAGATTGGGTGTGAGCTCTGGAAACACCATATATTTT.

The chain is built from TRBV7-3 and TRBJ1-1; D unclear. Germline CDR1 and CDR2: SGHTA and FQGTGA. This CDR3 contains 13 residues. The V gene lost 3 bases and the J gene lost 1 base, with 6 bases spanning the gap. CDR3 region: CASSLMGNTEAFF. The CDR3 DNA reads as TGTGCCAGCAGCTTGATGGGGAACACTGAAGCTTTCTTT.

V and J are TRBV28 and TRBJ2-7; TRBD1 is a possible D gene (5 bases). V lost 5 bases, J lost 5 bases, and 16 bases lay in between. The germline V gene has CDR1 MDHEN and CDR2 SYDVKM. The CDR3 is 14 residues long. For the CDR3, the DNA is TGTGCCAGCAGTGTAAGGCAGGGAAGCCACGAGCAGTACTTC. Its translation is CASSVRQGSHEQYF. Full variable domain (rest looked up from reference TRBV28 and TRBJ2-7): DVKVTQSSRYLVKRTGEKVFLECVQDMDHENMFWYRQDPGLGLRLIYFSYDVKMKEKGDIPEGYSVSREKKERFSLILESASTNQTSMYLCASSVRQGSHEQYFGPGTRLTVT.

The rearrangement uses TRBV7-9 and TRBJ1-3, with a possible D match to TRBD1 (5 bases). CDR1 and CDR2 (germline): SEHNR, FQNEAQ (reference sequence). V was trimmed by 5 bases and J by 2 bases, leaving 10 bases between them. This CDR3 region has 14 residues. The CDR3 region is CASSPTGAGNTIYF. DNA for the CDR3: TGTGCCAGCAGCCCAACAGGTGCTGGAAACACCATATATTTT.

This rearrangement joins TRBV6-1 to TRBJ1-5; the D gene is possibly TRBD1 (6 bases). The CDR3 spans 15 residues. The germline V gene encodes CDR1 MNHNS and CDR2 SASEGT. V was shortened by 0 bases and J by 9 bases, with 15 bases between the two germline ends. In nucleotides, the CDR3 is TGTGCCAGCAGTGAAGCTTTGGGGGGCGGCCGGCCCCAGCATTTT. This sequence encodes CASSEALGGGRPQHF.

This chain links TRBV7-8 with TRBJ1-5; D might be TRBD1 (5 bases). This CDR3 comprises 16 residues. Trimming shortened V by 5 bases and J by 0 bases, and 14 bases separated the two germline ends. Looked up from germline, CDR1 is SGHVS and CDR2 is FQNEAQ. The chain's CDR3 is CASSSRTGGSNQPQHF. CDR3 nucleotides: TGTGCCAGCAGCAGTCGAACGGGGGGTAGCAATCAGCCCCAGCATTTT.